The entry that follows covers one T cell receptor (beta chain) sequence. The antigen is unknown. These data belong to a study of T cell responses to AZD1222 COVID-19 vaccine. The protocol was immunoSEQ multiplex PCR, while the TCRdb copy is restricted to in-frame clones and leaves out a portion. Of 90,000 to 150,000 clones listed, roughly 87% were seen once; the top ten hold approximately 9.2%. Findings and caveats of the study: Spike-specific TCR breadth and depth grew following two AZD1222 doses. Sampled repertoires all dated from after the peak T cell response. There were vaccine-associated CD4 TCRs across spike, dominant at 160-218 and 743-854.

The junction had 6 bases not matched to a gene; V was cut back by 6 bases and J by 6 bases. CDR3 length: 13 residues. Germline V gene sequence: CDR1 LNHDA, CDR2 SQIVND (reference sequence). The rearrangement uses TRBV19 and TRBJ2-5; 8 bases align to TRBD2. The specimen comprised peripheral blood, sampled on day 0 of AZD1222 vaccination. The source of this sequence is an adult in good health. The CDR3 region is CASRHSGVQTQYF. The CDR3 coding sequence is TGTGCCAGTAGACATAGCGGGGTACAGACCCAGTACTTC.